Below are 9 T cell receptor beta chains sequenced from a single sample in a study of cytomegalovirus exposure and HLA in healthy donors. PCR primers comprised 60 Vbeta and 13 Jbeta primers. The data were produced by immunoSEQ multiplex PCR, yet TCRdb's version contains in-frame clones alone and is incomplete. This sample yields 95,000 or so clones, of which approximately 80% are seen a single time; about 3.9% belongs to the top ten. The sample was PBMCs. These TCRs come from a woman in her seventies in good health and CMV-seropositive.

The rearrangement uses TRBV4-2 and TRBJ2-7; 8 bases agree with TRBD2. Germline V CDR1 and CDR2: LGHNA, YNFKEQ. V lost 1 base to trimming and J lost 2 bases; unmatched junction nucleotides: 13. This CDR3 is built from 18 residues. The CDR3 sequence: CASSQVSSGSGLAYEQYF. The CDR3 DNA reads as TGTGCCAGCAGCCAAGTTTCTAGCGGGTCAGGGTTGGCCTACGAGCAGTACTTC.

About this clone itself: At one boundary the junction diverges from the germline segment, which might be a read error. CDR3 DNA: TGTTCCAGCAGCGACTACATCCGCCCGGCTGGAAACACCATATATTTT. Its translation is CSSSDYIRPAGNTIYF. This chain connects TRBV7-9 to TRBJ1-3, with no clear D. Germline V CDR1 and CDR2: SEHNR, FQNEAQ (reference sequence). The CDR3 covers 16 residues.

The rearrangement links TRBV10-2 to TRBJ1-1, with no clear D. This CDR3 has 14 amino acids. V lost 6 bases to trimming and J lost 6 bases, with 17 bases between them. CDR1 is WSHSY and CDR2 is SAAADI in the germline V gene. The CDR3 loop reads CASRSPSLYAEAFF. The CDR3 coding sequence is TGCGCCAGCAGAAGTCCGTCCCTCTACGCTGAAGCTTTCTTT.

Regarding this clone: The sample has other DNA sequences that encode this CDR3 too. The chain links TRBV7-6 to TRBJ2-2, with TRBD2 matching over 9 bases. This CDR3 comprises 16 residues. J gave up 2 bases and V 5 bases, and 6 bases lay outside the gene matches. In germline, CDR1 is SGHVS, CDR2 FNYEAQ. The CDR3 reads CASSPRLAVNTGELFF. The CDR3 nucleotides are TGTGCCAGCAGCCCGAGACTAGCGGTTAACACCGGGGAGCTGTTTTTT. Using reference TRBV7-6 and TRBJ2-2 for the parts outside the CDR3, the full variable domain is GAGVSQSPRYKVTKRGQDVALRCDPISGHVSLYWYRQALGQGPEFLTYFNYEAQQDKSGLPNDRFSAERPEGSISTLTIQRTEQRDSAMYRCASSPRLAVNTGELFFGEGSRLTVL.

The rearrangement links TRBV10-3 to TRBJ2-5, with TRBD1 matching over 7 bases. Germline values: CDR1 ENHRY, CDR2 SYGVKD. This CDR3 region has 16 residues. The V segment lost 4 bases and the J segment 3 bases; nucleotides outside the gene matches: 11. CDR3 loop: CAISASLGDRKETQYF. The CDR3 DNA reads as TGTGCCATCAGTGCAAGTTTAGGGGACAGAAAAGAGACCCAGTACTTC.

This chain connects TRBV18 to TRBJ1-4, with 10 bases aligning to TRBD1. Germline values: CDR1 KGHSH, CDR2 LQKENI. The CDR3 runs 15 residues. The V segment lost 3 bases and the J segment 8 bases; nucleotides outside the gene matches: 6. CDR3 nucleotide sequence: TGTGCCAGCTCACCGGGGACAGGGGTAGACGAAAAACTGTTTTTT. Protein product: CASSPGTGVDEKLFF.

V usage is TRBV2 and J usage is TRBJ2-7; the D gene is possibly TRBD1 (6 bases). CDR1 SNHLY and CDR2 FYNNEI come from the germline V gene. The CDR3 is made up of 13 amino acids. V lost 6 bases to trimming and J lost 2 bases, with 11 bases between them. The CDR3 loop is CASRGTTTYEQYF. Written as DNA, the CDR3 is TGTGCCAGCAGGGGGACAACGACCTACGAGCAGTACTTC. The whole variable domain, filled in from reference TRBV2 and TRBJ2-7, reads EPEVTQTPSHQVTQMGQEVILRCVPISNHLYFYWYRQILGQKVEFLVSFYNNEISEKSEIFDDQFSVERPDGSNFTLKIRSTKLEDSAMYFCASRGTTTYEQYFGPGTRLTVT.

The J gene is TRBJ2-1, the V gene TRBV7-2, with TRBD2 matching over 11 bases. This CDR3 region has 18 residues. With 1 base clipped from V and 6 bases from J, the junction kept 11 bases outside the gene matches. Looked up from germline, CDR1 is SGHTA and CDR2 is FQGNSA. CDR3 bases: TGTGCCAGCAGCTTAGTGTACCCCCTAGCGGGAGGCGTCAATGAGCAGTTCTTC. This codes for CASSLVYPLAGGVNEQFF.

The genes are TRBV12-5 and TRBJ2-5; D gene uncertain. Trimming took off 2 bases at V and 3 bases at J, with 13 bases between the two ends. Germline V gene sequence: CDR1 LGHNT, CDR2 FRNRAP. The CDR3 runs 15 residues. The CDR3 DNA follows: TGTGCTAGTGGTTTGATGGGTCCCGAGGAAGAGACCCAGTACTTC. Translation: CASGLMGPEEETQYF.